This is a list of T cell receptor beta chains from one sample in a study of blood T cell repertoires in COVID-19. Repertoires were generated with immunoSEQ multiplex PCR, while TCRdb's copy carries only in-frame clones and drops some. The data show tens of thousands of clones, with around nine tenths seen just once and 7.3% held by the top ten. Sequenced sample: peripheral blood. The receptors come from a man aged 35 to 55 with COVID-19, enrolled during active disease. CDR3s leave out the opening cysteine and the closing phenylalanine or tryptophan. Each record gives: clone size, V gene, CDR3 protein. Expanded clones get a size class; other rows say once, few or many, or leave the size out.

abundance: -
v_gene: TRBV30
CDR3aa: AWRVSNEQF

abundance: -
v_gene: TRBV6-2/TRBV6-3
CDR3aa: ASSGRGGGMGDTQY

abundance: -
v_gene: TRBV6-1
CDR3aa: ASSEGRVWTEAF

abundance: -
v_gene: TRBV1
CDR3aa: TSSQGLAGVRETQY

abundance: -
v_gene: TRBV7-2
CDR3aa: ASSPAAMVGGGLDYEQY

abundance: -
v_gene: TRBV24-1
CDR3aa: ATSDFEEALRDTDSNQPQH

abundance: -
v_gene: TRBV7-6
CDR3aa: ASSRQGWRNNEKLF

abundance: -
v_gene: TRBV6-1
CDR3aa: ASSRDTEPLH

abundance: -
v_gene: TRBV5-4
CDR3aa: ASSRRTSGGAGVADTQY

abundance: -
v_gene: TRBV5-4
CDR3aa: ASSLTSGGQAKQF

abundance: -
v_gene: TRBV7-3
CDR3aa: ASSTGQSLPAF

abundance: -
v_gene: TRBV19
CDR3aa: ASSPPPLHPGTQY

abundance: -
v_gene: TRBV6-4
CDR3aa: ASSKQGTSTDTQY

abundance: few
v_gene: TRBV19
CDR3aa: ASSIRGQGNEQY

abundance: -
v_gene: TRBV6-1
CDR3aa: ASSDHRGYHHEQY

abundance: -
v_gene: TRBV5-4
CDR3aa: ASSANRDRNEQY

abundance: -
v_gene: TRBV2
CDR3aa: ASSVQGQVNQPQH

abundance: -
v_gene: TRBV5-1
CDR3aa: ASSWSGTPGTDTQY

abundance: -
v_gene: TRBV18
CDR3aa: ASSGTPSSGANVLT

abundance: -
v_gene: TRBV6-5
CDR3aa: ASRGAGPGNTIY

abundance: -
v_gene: TRBV6-5
CDR3aa: ASSPGTSGTDTQY

abundance: -
v_gene: TRBV5-5
CDR3aa: ASSFGQTLSYGYT

abundance: -
v_gene: TRBV5-1
CDR3aa: ASKSSADEETQY

abundance: -
v_gene: TRBV6-5
CDR3aa: ASSYSLTASGNTIY

abundance: -
v_gene: TRBV28
CDR3aa: ASSTGGTGANVLT

abundance: -
v_gene: TRBV18
CDR3aa: ASSVDRDYGYT

abundance: -
v_gene: TRBV11-2
CDR3aa: ASSLNLAGDGYT

abundance: once
v_gene: TRBV24-1
CDR3aa: ATSSKGPNYGYT

abundance: once
v_gene: TRBV30
CDR3aa: AWTAQGAGKAF

abundance: few
v_gene: TRBV6-6
CDR3aa: ASSSDSTEAF

abundance: -
v_gene: TRBV7-7
CDR3aa: ASSLAQVRGGRSYEQY

abundance: -
v_gene: TRBV5-1
CDR3aa: ASSTTAGQGSHTIY

abundance: -
v_gene: TRBV3-1/TRBV3-2
CDR3aa: ASSRRQDRPDTQY

abundance: -
v_gene: TRBV15
CDR3aa: ATSRQAINQPQH

abundance: -
v_gene: TRBV9
CDR3aa: ASSVAGGSSGNTIY

abundance: -
v_gene: TRBV5-1
CDR3aa: ASSLGTSGPEDTQY

abundance: -
v_gene: TRBV14
CDR3aa: ASSHGGGSSTQY

abundance: -
v_gene: TRBV25-1
CDR3aa: ASSERARADGELF

abundance: -
v_gene: TRBV28
CDR3aa: ASQSGGTGNTIY

abundance: -
v_gene: TRBV29-1
CDR3aa: SVKGGPYSYEQY

abundance: few
v_gene: TRBV5-6
CDR3aa: ASSLVASGGDDLETQY

abundance: -
v_gene: TRBV10-3
CDR3aa: AIRSRVGEHEQY

abundance: -
v_gene: TRBV18
CDR3aa: ASSRGTGGDEQY

abundance: few
v_gene: TRBV5-6
CDR3aa: ASSPQPELYGYT

abundance: -
v_gene: TRBV6-6
CDR3aa: ASSSGQGGGYT

abundance: -
v_gene: TRBV29-1
CDR3aa: SHRGGLGTQY

abundance: -
v_gene: TRBV5-1
CDR3aa: ASSLEGRGNQPQH

abundance: -
v_gene: TRBV10-3
CDR3aa: ATSPGASLEAQH